Described below is a single T cell receptor beta chain sequence and its context. The record originates from a study of blood T cell repertoires in COVID-19. About the research overall: Samples of COVID-19 (acute and convalescent) were obtained from the United States, Italy and Spain.

Authors' methods: Quantification of nucleated cells was approximated via reference gene primer amplification. Sequenced by immunoSEQ multiplex PCR; TCRdb stores in-frame clones only, minus some. From that table come the V and J calls and clone size; the DNA was used to work out D and trimming. The sample consists of 210,000 or so clones, around 81% of them appearing once. Enrollees, roughly 18 to 90 years old, lived in approximately 24 US areas. Assignment of participants to cohorts was predicated upon participant-reported clinical history. Trimming stripped 4 bases from V and 7 bases from J, with 16 bases between. The CDR3 runs 14 residues. The germline CDR1 and CDR2 sequences are WSHSY and SAAADI.

The sequencing sample was made of PBMCs or T cells enriched from blood (not recorded which). The chain is built from TRBV10-2 and TRBJ1-1; TRBD1 might be the D (6 bases). This sequence originates from a man aged 25 to 40 with acute COVID-19. CDR3 in DNA: TGCGCCAGCAGTGGACCCGAGACAGGACTTGAAGCTTTCTTT. This gives the protein CASSGPETGLEAFF.